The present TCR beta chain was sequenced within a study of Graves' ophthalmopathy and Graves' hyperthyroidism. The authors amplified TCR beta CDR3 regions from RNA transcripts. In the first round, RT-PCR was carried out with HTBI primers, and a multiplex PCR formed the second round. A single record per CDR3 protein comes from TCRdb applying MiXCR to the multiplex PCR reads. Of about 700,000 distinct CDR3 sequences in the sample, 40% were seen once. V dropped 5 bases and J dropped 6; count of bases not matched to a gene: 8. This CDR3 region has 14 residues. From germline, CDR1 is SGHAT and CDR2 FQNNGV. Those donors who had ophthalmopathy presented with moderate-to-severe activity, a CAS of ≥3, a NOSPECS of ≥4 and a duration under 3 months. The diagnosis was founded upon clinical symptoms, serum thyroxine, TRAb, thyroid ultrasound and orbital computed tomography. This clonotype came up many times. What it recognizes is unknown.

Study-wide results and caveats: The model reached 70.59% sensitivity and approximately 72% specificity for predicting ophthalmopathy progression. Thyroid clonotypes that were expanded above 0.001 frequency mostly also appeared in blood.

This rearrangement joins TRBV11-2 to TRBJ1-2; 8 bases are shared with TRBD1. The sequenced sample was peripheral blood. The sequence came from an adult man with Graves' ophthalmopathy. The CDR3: CASSTRTGTHGYTF. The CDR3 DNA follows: TGTGCCAGCAGCACGCGGACAGGGACCCATGGCTACACCTTC.